These 32 T cell receptor beta chains came from one sample sequenced in a study of T-cell reconstitution after alpha-beta-depleted transplantation in children. Construction of the TCRbeta library involved unique molecular identifiers. Via MiXCR, TCRdb re-called the PCR reads, giving one row per CDR3 protein. The repertoire holds about 110,000 distinct CDR3 sequences, with 23% as singletons. The sequencing here drew on PBMCs, mostly from graft donor cells, taken 180 days after TCRalphabeta/CD19-depleted stem cell transplant. The receptors were gathered from a male patient aged 2-10 years who had a stem cell transplant for chronic granulomatous disease, so the T cells may come from the graft donor.

This clonotype was observed at least ten times. The chain joins TRBV20-1 to TRBJ2-7, with TRBD1 identical over 9 bases. Germline trimming cut 6 bases from V and 3 bases from J; bases unmatched to any gene: 9. Germline CDR1 is DFQATT and CDR2 is SNEGSKA (reference sequence). CDR3 length: 14 amino acids. The CDR3 loop reads CSAYTGTGLYEQYF. The CDR3 DNA reads TGCAGTGCCTACACCGGGACAGGGCTCTACGAGCAGTACTTC.

As for this clonotype: Compared with germline, one end of the junction differs, possibly owing to a read error. The V and J genes are TRBV5-6 and TRBJ1-3; 7 nucleotides line up with TRBD1. CDR3 length: 13 amino acids. Germline V CDR1 and CDR2: SGHDT, YYEEEE. This CDR3 reads CASSFAGGSTIYF. DNA for the CDR3: TGTGCCAGCAGCTTTGCAGGGGGAAGCACCATATATTTT.

The sample holds a few counts of this clonotype. This chain joins TRBV20-1 and TRBJ2-1; a weak D match, TRBD2 (5 bases). This CDR3 region has 12 residues. V lost 0 bases and J 10 bases, leaving 10 bases between the germline ends. Germline V gives CDR1 DFQATT, CDR2 SNEGSKA (reference sequence). The CDR3 coding sequence is TGCAGTGCTAGAGAAGCCGCGGGCGAGCAGTTCTTC. Its translation is CSAREAAGEQFF.

This clonotype has ten or more counts. J is TRBJ2-1 and V is TRBV7-2; 7 bases line up with TRBD1. The CDR3 contains 14 residues. Losses at the gene ends were 1 base for V and 8 bases for J; bases not matched to a gene: 5. From germline, CDR1 is SGHTA and CDR2 FQGNSA. CDR3 in amino acids: CASSLGGTVDEQFF. CDR3 bases: TGTGCCAGCAGCTTAGGGGGGACAGTGGATGAGCAGTTCTTC.

This clonotype was observed a few times. The V call is TRBV20-1, the J call TRBJ2-3; D not resolved. Germline assignment: CDR1 DFQATT and CDR2 SNEGSKA (reference sequence). This CDR3 is 13 amino acids long. Trimming removed 3 bases at V and 4 bases at J, with 11 bases between. CDR3 nucleotides: TGCAGTGCTAGGGTCTGGACGGCAGATACGCAGTATTTT. Its translation: CSARVWTADTQYF.

This clonotype was counted at least ten times. This chain connects TRBV30 to TRBJ2-7, with 9 bases lining up with TRBD1. Germline V lookup: CDR1 GTSNPN, CDR2 SVGIG (reference sequence). CDR3 length equals 14 residues. V was pared by 5 bases and J by 3 bases, with 8 bases of the junction left unmatched. The DNA of the CDR3 is TGTGCCTGGGCCGGGACAGGGACATTCTACGAGCAGTACTTC. This translates into CAWAGTGTFYEQYF.

The CDR3 DNA reads TGCGCCAGCAGCCAGACCATCCAGGGTTATGAGCAGTTCTTC. Protein product: CASSQTIQGYEQFF. The chain uses TRBV4-1 and TRBJ2-1; maybe TRBD1 (5 bases). V shed 3 bases and J shed 8 bases, with 14 bases lying between them. CDR1 and CDR2 (germline): MGHRA, YSYEKL. The CDR3 loop spans 14 amino acids.

The chain recombines TRBV9 with TRBJ2-7, with 7 positions matching TRBD2. V lost 3 bases to trimming and J lost 5 bases; unmatched junction nucleotides: 5. From germline, CDR1 is SGDLS and CDR2 YYNGEE. The CDR3 covers 13 residues. This CDR3 is CASSEPGRDEQYF. In DNA, the CDR3 is TGTGCCAGCAGCGAGCCTGGGAGGGACGAGCAGTACTTC.

This clonotype came up a few times. The chain employs TRBV20-1 and TRBJ2-1; 10 bases are shared with TRBD2. The CDR3 extends over 15 amino acids. Trimming cost V 3 bases and J 8 bases; bases outside gene matches: 10. The germline V gene encodes CDR1 DFQATT and CDR2 SNEGSKA (reference sequence). The CDR3 region has the DNA TGCAGTGCTAGCGGGGCGCTAGCGGGAGTAGATGAGCAGTTCTTC. Translating it yields CSASGALAGVDEQFF.

This clonotype was counted at least ten times. J is TRBJ2-3 and V is TRBV29-1; TRBD2 matches 9 bases. The CDR3 consists of 16 residues. After removal of 6 bases from V and 0 bases from J, the junction contained 10 bases not matched to a gene. The germline V gene has CDR1 SQVTM and CDR2 ANQGSEA. CDR3 DNA sequence: TGCAGCGTCGGGGGAGTAGCGGGAGTGAGCACAGATACGCAGTATTTT. Encoded protein: CSVGGVAGVSTDTQYF.

This clonotype was recorded at least ten times. The chain is built from TRBV11-1 and TRBJ2-3; 7 nucleotides match TRBD2. The CDR3 extends over 18 amino acids. With 2 bases clipped from V and 2 bases from J, the junction kept 13 bases outside the gene matches. Germline CDR1 and CDR2: SGHAT and FQDESV (reference sequence). CDR3 DNA: TGTGCCAGCAGCTTACGGGTATGGCGGGAGCGTAACACAGATACGCAGTATTTT. Protein: CASSLRVWRERNTDTQYF.

The chain joins TRBV9 to TRBJ2-7, with D tentatively TRBD2 (5 bases). Per germline, CDR1 SGDLS and CDR2 YYNGEE. The CDR3 consists of 13 residues. With 7 bases removed from V and 0 bases from J, the gap between germline ends came to 11 bases. CDR3 bases: TGTGCCAGCGGAGGTCCCTTCTCCTACGAGCAGTACTTC. This translates into CASGGPFSYEQYF. The whole variable domain, filled in from reference TRBV9 and TRBJ2-7, reads DSGVTQTPKHLITATGQRVTLRCSPRSGDLSVYWYQQSLDQGLQFLIQYYNGEERAKGNILERFSAQQFPDLHSELNLSSLELGDSALYFCASGGPFSYEQYFGPGTRLTVT.

This clonotype was counted between two and nine times. Mismatch with germline at one junction end may stem from a read error. V and J are TRBV20-1 and TRBJ2-4; the D is unclear. The V gene's germline CDR1 is DFQATT and CDR2 SNEGSKA (reference sequence). The CDR3 runs to 12 residues. As DNA, the CDR3 is TGCAGTGCTAGAGTTAGGTCAGCGCAACAAACCTTC. It is translated as CSARVRSAQQTF.

The chain recombines TRBV11-2 with TRBJ2-7; no definite D call. Trimming stripped 5 bases from V and 4 bases from J, with 15 bases between. The CDR3 has 14 residues. Germline V lookup: CDR1 SGHAT, CDR2 FQNNGV. The CDR3 DNA is TGTGCCAGCAGCCCAGAGGTTGGGGTTTACGAGCAGTACTTC. Its translation is CASSPEVGVYEQYF.

This clonotype was seen ten or more times. The rearrangement links TRBV5-1 to TRBJ2-1; D unresolved. Germline V CDR1 and CDR2: SGHRS, YFSETQ. V shed 3 bases and J shed 9 bases, with 13 bases lying between them. This CDR3 region has 13 residues. Here the CDR3 reads CASSSSSGIEQFF. CDR3 DNA sequence: TGCGCCAGCAGCTCCAGTTCCGGAATTGAGCAGTTCTTC.

This clonotype was seen more than once but under ten times. The chain carries TRBV7-9 and TRBJ2-3; D is uncertain. Between the trimmed V and J ends, which lost 5 bases and 3 bases, there was a span of 9 bases. Per the germline V gene, CDR1 is SEHNR and CDR2 is FQNEAQ (reference sequence). The CDR3 totals 13 residues. The CDR3 is CASSIQGTDTQYF. In nucleotides, the CDR3 is TGTGCCAGCAGCATACAAGGAACAGATACGCAGTATTTT.

The chain joins TRBV12-3 or TRBV12-4 to TRBJ1-2; the D gene is possibly TRBD1 (5 bases). The CDR3 has 13 residues. Trimming shortened V by 1 base and J by 7 bases, and 10 bases separated the two germline ends. CDR3 in DNA: TGTGCCAGCAGTTTAGATGGTAGGGGTGGCTACACCTTC. This gives the protein CASSLDGRGGYTF.

The rearrangement uses TRBV15 and TRBJ2-5; D uncertain. The CDR3 length is 15 residues. Trimming shortened V by 0 bases and J by 1 base, and 9 bases separated the two germline ends. Germline V gene sequence: CDR1 LNHNV, CDR2 YYDKDF (reference sequence). CDR3 sequence reads: CATSRDLALQETQYF. The DNA for the CDR3 is TGTGCCACCAGCAGAGATCTTGCGCTCCAAGAGACCCAGTACTTC.

The V and J genes are TRBV5-1 and TRBJ2-7, with a tentative D call TRBD2 (6 bases). Germline loops: CDR1 SGHRS, CDR2 YFSETQ. This CDR3 contains 15 residues. Trimming stripped 0 bases from V and 5 bases from J, with 15 bases between. The CDR3 loop is CASSLGRGLMDEQYF. The CDR3 DNA reads TGCGCCAGCAGCTTGGGTCGGGGGTTAATGGACGAGCAGTACTTC.

The sample holds many counts of this clonotype. The chain couples TRBV5-1 to TRBJ2-7, with TRBD1 identical over 8 bases. Losses at the gene ends were 1 base for V and 3 bases for J; bases not matched to a gene: 6. CDR3 length: 15 amino acids. Germline CDR1 and CDR2: SGHRS and YFSETQ. The CDR3 spells CASSLRSGQGYEQYF. CDR3 sequence (DNA): TGCGCCAGCAGCTTGAGAAGCGGACAGGGCTACGAGCAGTACTTC.

V gene TRBV11-2 combines with J gene TRBJ2-3; 9 bases are shared with TRBD1. The V gene end was trimmed by 7 bases and the J gene end by 2 bases; junction bases not matched to a gene: 16. The CDR3 sequence is 18 residues long. Germline V gives CDR1 SGHAT, CDR2 FQNNGV. The CDR3 bases are TGTGCCAGCACCCTTAGGGTAGGACAGGGGACATACACAGATACGCAGTATTTT. Protein sequence: CASTLRVGQGTYTDTQYF.

This clonotype was found a few times. The chain combines TRBV20-1 with TRBJ2-7; possibly TRBD1 for D (5 bases). The CDR3 runs 15 residues. Germline V lookup: CDR1 DFQATT, CDR2 SNEGSKA (reference sequence). The V end lost 3 bases, the J end lost 0 bases, and 15 bases lay between the germline ends. The CDR3 coding sequence is TGCAGTGCTAGCGGCGCCATGGGGCTCTCCTACGAGCAGTACTTC. This codes for CSASGAMGLSYEQYF.

This clonotype was seen at least ten times. This chain connects TRBV10-3 to TRBJ1-2; no clear D gene. Trimming took 3 bases from V and 4 from J, leaving 15 bases between them. CDR3 length equals 15 residues. The germline gives CDR1 ENHRY, CDR2 SYGVKD. The CDR3 is CAISDPARRIYGYTF. CDR3 bases: TGTGCCATCAGTGACCCAGCAAGGAGAATCTATGGCTACACCTTC.

The table lists this clonotype with many counts. This chain connects TRBV27 to TRBJ2-1; 13 bases are a match to TRBD2. J was trimmed by 6 bases and V by 3 bases; bases with no gene match: 17. The V gene's germline CDR1 is MNHEY and CDR2 SMNVEV (reference sequence). CDR3 length: 20 residues. CDR3 sequence: CASSFQFITRTSGRSNEQFF. In DNA, the CDR3 is TGTGCCAGCAGTTTTCAGTTTATTACGAGGACTAGCGGGAGATCCAATGAGCAGTTCTTC.

The table lists this clonotype with many counts. The chain combines TRBV7-6 with TRBJ2-1; D gene unclear. CDR3 length equals 14 residues. The germline gives CDR1 SGHVS, CDR2 FNYEAQ. Trimming cost V 5 bases and J 0 bases, with 8 bases left between them. The CDR3 coding sequence is TGTGCCAGCAGCGTCGATAGCTCCTACAATGAGCAGTTCTTC. Residues: CASSVDSSYNEQFF. The full variable domain, its missing parts supplied by reference TRBV7-6 and TRBJ2-1, is GAGVSQSPRYKVTKRGQDVALRCDPISGHVSLYWYRQALGQGPEFLTYFNYEAQQDKSGLPNDRFSAERPEGSISTLTIQRTEQRDSAMYRCASSVDSSYNEQFFGPGTRLTVL.

This clonotype was detected ten times or more. J is TRBJ1-1 and V is TRBV29-1; 11 bases are shared with TRBD1. The CDR3 contains 13 residues. V trimming: 6 bases; J trimming: 6 bases; junction bases outside the gene matches: 6. Looked up from germline, CDR1 is SQVTM and CDR2 is ANQGSEA. CDR3 region: CSVRTGGMAEAFF. The CDR3 DNA reads as TGCAGCGTGCGGACAGGGGGCATGGCTGAAGCTTTCTTT.

This clonotype was observed many times. The V call is TRBV5-1, the J call TRBJ2-1; TRBD2 is a possible D gene (5 bases). V lost 4 bases, J lost 0 bases, and 11 bases lay in between. There are 15 residues in the CDR3. Germline V lookup: CDR1 SGHRS, CDR2 YFSETQ. The CDR3 loop reads CASSDGLSSYNEQFF. DNA of the CDR3: TGCGCCAGCAGCGACGGACTCAGCTCCTACAATGAGCAGTTCTTC.

This clonotype was recorded a few times. V is TRBV7-8 and J is TRBJ2-1; the match to TRBD2 covers 9 bases. V shed 4 bases and J 5 bases; nucleotides not matched to a gene: 15. The germline CDR1 and CDR2 sequences are SGHVS and FQNEAQ. This CDR3 region has 18 residues. CDR3 in DNA: TGTGCCAGCAGCTCGCTGAGATCACTAGCGGGCCGTAACAATGAGCAGTTCTTC. Translated: CASSSLRSLAGRNNEQFF.

The chain uses TRBV12-3 or TRBV12-4 and TRBJ2-3; D unclear. Trimming shortened V by 6 bases and J by 3 bases, and 4 bases separated the two germline ends. This CDR3 spans 11 amino acids. CDR3 coding DNA: TGTGCCAGCAGGGAAACAGATACGCAGTATTTT. This translates into CASRETDTQYF.

V usage is TRBV5-1 and J usage is TRBJ1-1; possible D gene TRBD1, 6 bases. The ends were cut back, 3 bases at V and 0 bases at J, with 9 bases in the middle. There are 14 residues in the CDR3. Germline V CDR1 and CDR2: SGHRS, YFSETQ. The CDR3 sequence is CASSWGAMNTEAFF. The DNA of the CDR3 is TGCGCCAGCAGCTGGGGGGCCATGAACACTGAAGCTTTCTTT.

This clonotype was seen a handful of times. The genes are TRBV12-3 or TRBV12-4 and TRBJ2-5, with D uncertain. V was cut by 5 bases and J by 4 bases, with 17 bases left in between. There are 15 residues in the CDR3. CDR3 DNA sequence: TGTGCCAGCAGTCACCCAGGCAGGCTACTAGAGACCCAGTACTTC. This sequence encodes CASSHPGRLLETQYF.

This clonotype was picked up a small number of times. Here the CDR3 reads CAISESLLSYEQYF. CDR3 bases: TGTGCCATCAGTGAGTCGTTACTCTCCTACGAGCAGTACTTC. This rearrangement joins TRBV10-3 to TRBJ2-7; no clear D gene. The V and J ends lost 0 bases and 0 bases respectively, with 6 bases between them. Germline CDR1 and CDR2: ENHRY and SYGVKD. CDR3 length equals 14 residues.